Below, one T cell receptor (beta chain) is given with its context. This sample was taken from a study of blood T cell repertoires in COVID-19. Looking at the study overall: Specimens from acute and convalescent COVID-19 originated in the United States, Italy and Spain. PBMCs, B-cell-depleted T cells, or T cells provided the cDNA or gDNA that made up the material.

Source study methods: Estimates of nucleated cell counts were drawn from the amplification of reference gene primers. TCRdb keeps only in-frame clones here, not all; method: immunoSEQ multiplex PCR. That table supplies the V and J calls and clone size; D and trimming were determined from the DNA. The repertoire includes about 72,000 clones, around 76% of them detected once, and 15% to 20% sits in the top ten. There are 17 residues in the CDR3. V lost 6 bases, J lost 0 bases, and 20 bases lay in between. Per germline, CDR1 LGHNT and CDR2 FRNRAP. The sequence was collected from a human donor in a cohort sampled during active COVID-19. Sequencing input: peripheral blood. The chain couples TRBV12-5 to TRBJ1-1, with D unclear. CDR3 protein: CASGPPGKGSVNTEAFF. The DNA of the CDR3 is TGTGCTAGTGGCCCCCCGGGGAAGGGTTCTGTGAACACTGAAGCTTTCTTT.